One and the same sample provided the 26 T cell receptor beta chains below, sequenced in a study. A single record per CDR3 protein comes from TCRdb applying MiXCR to the 5' RACE reads. The sample carries around 6,200 distinct CDR3 sequences, 50% to 60% recorded once. Sample: naive CD4+ T cells sorted from blood. Documented subset: naive CD4+ T cells, CD4+CD45RA+CD25-. Receptor source: a female donor with breast cancer.

The chain recombines TRBV5-1 with TRBJ2-7, with TRBD2 matching 12 bases. This CDR3 is 15 amino acids long. The V gene's germline CDR1 is SGHRS and CDR2 YFSETQ. The trim removed 4 bases at V and 2 bases at J, leaving 4 bases unmatched. CDR3 sequence: CASSPRTSGTYEQYF. CDR3 bases: TGCGCCAGCAGCCCCAGGACTAGCGGGACCTACGAGCAGTACTTC.

This clonotype has more than one count but fewer than ten. This chain uses TRBV7-3 with TRBJ1-5; a possible D gene is TRBD1 (5 bases). The length of the CDR3 is 14 residues. The germline CDR1 and CDR2 sequences are SGHTA and FQGTGA. The V and J ends lost 5 bases and 6 bases respectively, with 14 bases between them. CDR3 nucleotide sequence: TGTGCCAGCAGCCGAGATGGGGCTGTTCAGCCCCAGCATTTT. As protein: CASSRDGAVQPQHF.

V usage is TRBV6-4 and J usage is TRBJ2-3, with TRBD2 identical over 7 bases. Unmatched junction bases numbered 3, after V lost 3 bases and J lost 0 bases. This CDR3 has 15 residues. CDR1 and CDR2 from the germline V gene are MRHNA and SNTAGT. CDR3 coding DNA: TGTGCCAGCAGTGAGACTAGCAAGAGCACAGATACGCAGTATTTT. Translated: CASSETSKSTDTQYF.

For this clonotype: One end of the junction is discordant with germline, which a read error may explain. J is TRBJ2-1 and V is TRBV20-1; D is unclear. The germline CDR1 and CDR2 sequences are DFQATT and SNEGSKA (reference sequence). The CDR3 extends over 13 amino acids. In nucleotides, the CDR3 is TGCAATGCTTCAGACTCTACATACAATGAGCAGTTCTTC. Translating it yields CNASDSTYNEQFF.

The J gene is TRBJ1-2, the V gene TRBV6-6; no firm D call. Germline V gene sequence: CDR1 MNHNY, CDR2 SVGAGI (reference sequence). There are 16 residues in the CDR3. Trimming shortened V by 0 bases and J by 1 base, and 12 bases separated the two germline ends. The CDR3, as DNA: TGTGCCAGCAGTTACTCGACGGATTTTTTTAACTATGGCTACACCTTC. This translates into CASSYSTDFFNYGYTF.

V and J are TRBV5-1 and TRBJ2-2; D possibly corresponds to TRBD1 (5 bases). The CDR3 sequence is 15 residues long. Trimming took off 10 bases at V and 5 bases at J, with 21 bases between the two ends. CDR1 is SGHRS and CDR2 is YFSETQ in the germline V gene. CDR3 loop: CAGKTDPVFTGELFF. Here the CDR3 DNA reads TGCGCCGGCAAGACAGACCCCGTTTTTACCGGGGAGCTGTTTTTT.

The V and J genes are TRBV6-2 or TRBV6-3 and TRBJ2-7; 7 nucleotides line up with TRBD2. Looked up from germline, CDR1 is MNHEY and CDR2 is SVGEGT. CDR3 size: 18 residues. Trimming at V came to 4 bases and at J to 0 bases, leaving 15 bases not matched to a gene. The CDR3 DNA follows: TGTGCCAGCAGTTCCTCTTTGGTAGCGGGTAACAGCTCCTACGAGCAGTACGTC. It yields the protein CASSSSLVAGNSSYEQYV.

The V call is TRBV29-1, the J call TRBJ2-5; the D gene could be TRBD1 or TRBD2 (5 bases each). The CDR3 has 15 residues. The V gene's germline CDR1 is SQVTM and CDR2 ANQGSEA. With 4 bases removed from V and 0 bases from J, the gap between germline ends came to 15 bases. CDR3 sequence reads: CSVVTAGTYQETQYF. CDR3 in DNA: TGCAGCGTTGTTACGGCAGGGACGTACCAAGAGACCCAGTACTTC.

The genes are TRBV12-3 or TRBV12-4 and TRBJ2-1, with 7 bases aligning to TRBD1. The CDR3 runs to 16 residues. V trimming: 5 bases; J trimming: 5 bases; junction bases outside the gene matches: 12. For the CDR3, the DNA is TGTGCCAGCAGTACCCCAACCGGGCAGGGGGACAATGAGCAGTTCTTC. Amino acids: CASSTPTGQGDNEQFF.

This clonotype has just a few counts. The CDR3 DNA reads as TGTGCCAGCAGCTTAGAAGGTAGAAAGCGGGATGAGCAGTTCTTC. Its translation is CASSLEGRKRDEQFF. The rearrangement uses TRBV7-2 and TRBJ2-1, with a weak D call TRBD2 (6 bases). CDR1 and CDR2 (germline): SGHTA, FQGNSA. CDR3 length equals 15 residues. Trimming shortened V by 1 base and J by 8 bases, and 15 bases separated the two germline ends.

The rearrangement joins TRBV3-1 to TRBJ1-2; no clear D. In germline, CDR1 is LGHDT, CDR2 YNNKEL (reference sequence). Trimming shortened V by 4 bases and J by 3 bases, and 15 bases separated the two germline ends. This CDR3 has 15 amino acids. The CDR3 DNA reads TGTGCCAGCAGCCTAAATCCAGGTCGTCACTATGGCTACACCTTC. This encodes CASSLNPGRHYGYTF.

CDR3 in amino acids: CASSFYEGHGYTF. The CDR3 DNA sequence: TGTGCCAGCAGTTTTTACGAGGGACATGGCTACACCTTC. The chain joins TRBV27 to TRBJ1-2, with D maybe TRBD1 (5 bases). The CDR3 contains 13 residues. The germline CDR1 and CDR2 sequences are MNHEY and SMNVEV (reference sequence). Between the trimmed V and J ends, which lost 3 bases and 6 bases, there was a span of 11 bases.

This clonotype was observed a handful of times. The chain links TRBV20-1 to TRBJ1-5, with TRBD1 as a possible D gene (5 bases). The V gene lost 3 bases and the J gene lost 5 bases, with 17 bases spanning the gap. This CDR3 spans 15 amino acids. Germline V lookup: CDR1 DFQATT, CDR2 SNEGSKA (reference sequence). CDR3 DNA: TGCAGTGCTAGTTGGGCAGGACAACCCCATCAGCCCCAGCATTTT. Amino acid sequence: CSASWAGQPHQPQHF.

This clonotype was seen only a few times. The rearrangement joins TRBV4-2 to TRBJ2-3; 8 bases match TRBD2. There are 20 residues in the CDR3. Germline CDR1 LGHNA, CDR2 YNFKEQ. Germline trimming cut 1 base from V and 1 base from J; bases unmatched to any gene: 16. CDR3 sequence: CASSQGRGSGSLRGTDTQYF. Written as DNA, the CDR3 is TGTGCCAGCAGCCAAGGGCGGGGCAGCGGGAGCCTGCGTGGCACAGATACGCAGTATTTT.

V is TRBV29-1 and J is TRBJ1-2; D uncertain. The CDR3 loop spans 13 amino acids. The ends were cut back, 1 base at V and 2 bases at J, with 8 bases in the middle. Germline V gives CDR1 SQVTM, CDR2 ANQGSEA. The CDR3 DNA follows: TGCAGCGTTGAAGCGGCCAGAAACTATGGCTACACCTTC. This translates into CSVEAARNYGYTF.

V usage is TRBV4-1 and J usage is TRBJ2-7, with a possible D match to TRBD2 (6 bases). CDR1 is MGHRA and CDR2 is YSYEKL in the germline V gene. The CDR3 loop spans 16 amino acids. Trimming shortened V by 3 bases and J by 0 bases, and 15 bases separated the two germline ends. The DNA of the CDR3 is TGCGCCAGCAGCCAGGGACTCAGGTGGGGCTCCTACGAGCAGTACTTC. This encodes CASSQGLRWGSYEQYF.

The rearrangement links TRBV20-1 to TRBJ2-5; 7 bases are a match to TRBD2. Trimming removed 4 bases from V and 4 bases from J; junction bases left unmatched: 12. Germline V gene lookup returns CDR1 DFQATT and CDR2 SNEGSKA (reference sequence). CDR3 size: 15 residues. This CDR3 reads CSAIGTGGEGETQYF. The CDR3, as DNA: TGCAGTGCTATAGGGACGGGGGGAGAGGGAGAGACCCAGTACTTC.

In its sample, this clonotype was seen a few times. The rearrangement links TRBV6-2 or TRBV6-3 to TRBJ2-5; D might be TRBD2 (6 bases). The V and J ends lost 5 bases and 6 bases respectively, with 13 bases between them. The germline V gene has CDR1 MNHEY and CDR2 SVGEGT. The CDR3 extends over 13 amino acids. CDR3: CASSGGTFQTQYF. The CDR3 nucleotides read TGTGCCAGCAGTGGGGGGACCTTCCAGACCCAGTACTTC.

This clonotype came up a few times. The chain carries TRBV20-1 and TRBJ2-5; no clear D gene. The V and J ends lost 0 bases and 2 bases respectively, with 4 bases between them. The CDR3 runs to 12 residues. Germline V gives CDR1 DFQATT, CDR2 SNEGSKA (reference sequence). CDR3: CSARESQETQYF. As DNA, the CDR3 is TGCAGTGCTAGAGAGTCTCAAGAGACCCAGTACTTC.

A single count supports this clonotype. The rearrangement links TRBV4-1 to TRBJ2-7, with 7 positions matching TRBD2. V lost 1 base to trimming and J lost 2 bases; unmatched junction nucleotides: 17. The CDR3 consists of 19 residues. Germline V gene lookup returns CDR1 MGHRA and CDR2 YSYEKL. CDR3 in DNA: TGCGCCAGCAGCCAAGTTAGGCTAGCGGCAGCCAAAACCGCCTACGAGCAGTACTTC. Translation gives CASSQVRLAAAKTAYEQYF.

This chain connects TRBV18 to TRBJ1-1; the match to TRBD1 covers 7 bases. CDR1 KGHSH and CDR2 LQKENI come from the germline V gene. The trim removed 3 bases at V and 5 bases at J, leaving 9 bases unmatched. This CDR3 has 15 residues. This CDR3 is CASSPATGRGTEAFF. DNA for the CDR3: TGTGCCAGCTCACCGGCGACAGGGCGTGGGACTGAAGCTTTCTTT. Together with reference TRBV18 and TRBJ1-1, the CDR3 gives the full variable domain: NAGVMQNPRHLVRRRGQEARLRCSPMKGHSHVYWYRQLPEEGLKFMVYLQKENIIDESGMPKERFSAEFPKEGPSILRIQQVVRGDSAAYFCASSPATGRGTEAFFGQGTRLTVV.

V gene TRBV9 combines with J gene TRBJ1-2, with a possible D match to TRBD1 (5 bases). Trimming pared 3 bases from V and 9 bases from J, leaving 15 bases between. CDR1 SGDLS and CDR2 YYNGEE come from the germline V gene. The CDR3 runs to 13 residues. CDR3 DNA: TGTGCCAGCAGCGCCCATCTTCAGGGAAGCTACACCTTC. Translation gives CASSAHLQGSYTF.

The chain recombines TRBV4-1 with TRBJ1-5, with D perhaps matching TRBD1 (5 bases). CDR1 and CDR2 (germline): MGHRA, YSYEKL. The V gene lost 0 bases and the J gene lost 6 bases, with 15 bases spanning the gap. The CDR3 runs 16 residues. This chain's CDR3 is CASSQDMAGSLQPQHF. The DNA for the CDR3 is TGCGCCAGCAGCCAAGATATGGCAGGGAGTCTTCAGCCCCAGCATTTT.

This clonotype was detected only once. Here the CDR3 reads CATSPTGYETQYF. Written as DNA, the CDR3 is TGTGCCACCTCTCCAACGGGGTACGAGACCCAGTACTTC. V and J are TRBV24-1 and TRBJ2-5; maybe TRBD2 (5 bases). The V end was cut by 9 bases, the J end by 5 bases, with 15 bases between. CDR3 size: 13 residues. Germline V CDR1 and CDR2: KGHDR, SFDVKD.

The chain's CDR3 is CASSQQQGAQETQYF. The CDR3 coding sequence is TGTGCCAGCAGCCAACAACAGGGAGCCCAAGAGACCCAGTACTTC. The rearrangement uses TRBV3-1 and TRBJ2-5; D is possibly TRBD1 (6 bases). The ends were cut back, 2 bases at V and 1 base at J, with 11 bases in the middle. The germline V gene has CDR1 LGHDT and CDR2 YNNKEL (reference sequence). The CDR3 runs 15 residues.

The table lists this clonotype with a count of one. The V gene is TRBV12-3 or TRBV12-4, the J gene TRBJ2-1, with 7 bases lining up with TRBD2. Germline trimming cut 2 bases from V and 10 bases from J; bases unmatched to any gene: 11. The CDR3 consists of 15 residues. In nucleotides, the CDR3 is TGTGCCAGCAGTTTACCTAGGCGGGAGCGGTCGGAGCAGTTCTTC. Encoded protein: CASSLPRRERSEQFF.